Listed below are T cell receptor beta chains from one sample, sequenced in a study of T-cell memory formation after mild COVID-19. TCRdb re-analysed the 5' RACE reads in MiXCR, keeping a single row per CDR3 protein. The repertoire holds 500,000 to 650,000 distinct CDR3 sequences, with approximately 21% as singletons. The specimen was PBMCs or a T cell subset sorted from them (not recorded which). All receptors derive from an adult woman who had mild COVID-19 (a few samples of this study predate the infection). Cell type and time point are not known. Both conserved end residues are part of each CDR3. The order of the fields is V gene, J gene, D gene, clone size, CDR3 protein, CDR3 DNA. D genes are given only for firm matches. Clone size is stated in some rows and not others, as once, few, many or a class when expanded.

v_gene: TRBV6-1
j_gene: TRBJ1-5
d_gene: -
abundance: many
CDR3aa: CASRPYTGNQPQHF
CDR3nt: TGTGCCAGCAGGCCGTACACAGGGAATCAGCCCCAGCATTTT

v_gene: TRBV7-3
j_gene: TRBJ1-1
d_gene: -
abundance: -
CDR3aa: CASSSDTGFTEAFF
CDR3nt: TGTGCCAGCAGCTCTGACACAGGGTTCACTGAAGCTTTCTTT

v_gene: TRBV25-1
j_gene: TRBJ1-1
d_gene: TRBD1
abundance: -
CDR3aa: CASSETGQANTEAFF
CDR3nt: TGTGCCAGCAGTGAAACGGGACAGGCGAACACTGAAGCTTTCTTT

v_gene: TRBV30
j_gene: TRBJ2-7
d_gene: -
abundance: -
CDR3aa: CAWSVGGEGYEQYF
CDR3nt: TGTGCCTGGAGTGTTGGGGGAGAAGGGTACGAGCAGTACTTC

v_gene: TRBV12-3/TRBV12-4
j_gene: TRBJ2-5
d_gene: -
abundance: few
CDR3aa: CASRNSGRKETQYF
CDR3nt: TGTGCCAGCCGAAACTCCGGTCGTAAAGAGACCCAGTACTTC

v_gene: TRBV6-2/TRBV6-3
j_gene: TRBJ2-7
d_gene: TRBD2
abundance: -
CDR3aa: CASSYPPGREYEQYF
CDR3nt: TGTGCCAGCAGTTACCCGCCAGGGAGGGAGTACGAGCAGTACTTC

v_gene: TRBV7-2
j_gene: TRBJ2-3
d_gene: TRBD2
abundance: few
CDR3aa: CASSRLAGAGTDTQYF
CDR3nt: TGTGCCAGCAGTCGACTAGCGGGAGCCGGTACAGATACGCAGTATTTT

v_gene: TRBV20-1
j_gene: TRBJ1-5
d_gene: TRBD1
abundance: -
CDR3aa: CSARWTGLNQPQHF
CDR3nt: TGCAGTGCTAGATGGACAGGGCTCAATCAGCCCCAGCATTTT

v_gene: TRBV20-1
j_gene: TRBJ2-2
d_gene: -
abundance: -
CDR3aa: CSARSSNTGELFF
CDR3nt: TGCAGTGCTAGGAGCTCCAACACCGGGGAGCTGTTTTTT

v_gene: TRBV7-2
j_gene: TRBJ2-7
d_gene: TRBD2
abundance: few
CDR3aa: CASSLGSWTSGYEQYF
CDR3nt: TGTGCCAGCAGCTTAGGGTCTTGGACTAGCGGCTACGAGCAGTACTTC

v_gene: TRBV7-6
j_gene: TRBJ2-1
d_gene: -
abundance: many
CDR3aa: CASSTGTQGEQFF
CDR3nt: TGTGCCAGCAGCACCGGGACACAAGGGGAGCAGTTCTTC

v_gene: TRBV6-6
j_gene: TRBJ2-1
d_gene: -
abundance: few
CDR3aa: CASSYGVGGAFDEQFF
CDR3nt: TGTGCCAGCAGTTACGGTGTGGGGGGGGCCTTCGATGAGCAGTTCTTC

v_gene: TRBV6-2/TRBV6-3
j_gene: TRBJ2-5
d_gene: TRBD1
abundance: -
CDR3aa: CASSRTGIETQYF
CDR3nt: TGTGCCAGTTCCCGGACAGGGATCGAGACCCAGTACTTC

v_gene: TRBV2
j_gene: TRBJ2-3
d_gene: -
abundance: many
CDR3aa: CASSDTYTDTQYF
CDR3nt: TGTGCCAGCAGTGATACCTACACAGATACGCAGTATTTT

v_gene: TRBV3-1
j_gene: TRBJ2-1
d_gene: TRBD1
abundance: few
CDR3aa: CASSARDRGNNEQFF
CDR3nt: TGTGCCAGCAGCGCCCGGGACAGGGGGAACAATGAGCAGTTCTTC

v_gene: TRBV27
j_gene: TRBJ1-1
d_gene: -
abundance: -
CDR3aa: CASSPTWLGNTEAFF
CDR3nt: TGTGCCAGCAGTCCCACCTGGCTCGGGAACACTGAAGCTTTCTTT

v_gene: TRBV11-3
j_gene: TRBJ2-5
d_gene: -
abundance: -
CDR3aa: CASSLDSGVRGRETQYF
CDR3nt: TGTGCCAGCAGCTTAGATTCAGGGGTTCGGGGAAGAGAGACCCAGTACTTC

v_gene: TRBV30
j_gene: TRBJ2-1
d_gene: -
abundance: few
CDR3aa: CAWRAWDKSSYNEQFF
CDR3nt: TGTGCCTGGAGAGCCTGGGACAAGAGCTCCTACAATGAGCAGTTCTTC

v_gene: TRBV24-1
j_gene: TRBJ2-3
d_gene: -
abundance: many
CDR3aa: CATSESGGPTDTQYF
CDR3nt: TGTGCCACCAGTGAATCAGGGGGGCCGACAGATACGCAGTATTTT

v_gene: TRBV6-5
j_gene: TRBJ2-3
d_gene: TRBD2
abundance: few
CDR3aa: CASVSGGAGTDTQYF
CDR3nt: TGTGCCAGCGTTAGCGGGGGGGCCGGCACAGATACGCAGTATTTT

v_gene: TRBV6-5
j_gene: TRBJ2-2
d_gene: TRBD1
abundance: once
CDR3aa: CASSKPRTGNTGELFF
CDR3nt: TGTGCCAGCAGTAAACCACGGACAGGGAACACCGGGGAGCTGTTTTTT

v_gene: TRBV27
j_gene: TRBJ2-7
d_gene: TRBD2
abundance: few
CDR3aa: CASSLGREGYEQYF
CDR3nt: TGTGCCAGCAGTCTCGGGCGGGAGGGCTACGAGCAGTACTTC

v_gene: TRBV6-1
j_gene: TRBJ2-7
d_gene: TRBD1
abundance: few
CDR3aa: CATEAGGQALYEQYF
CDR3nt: TGTGCCACCGAAGCCGGGGGACAGGCGCTCTACGAGCAGTACTTC

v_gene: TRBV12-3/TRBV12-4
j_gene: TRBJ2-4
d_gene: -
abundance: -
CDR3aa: CASSPGRTNIQYF
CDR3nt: TGTGCCAGCAGCCCGGGGCGAACGAACATTCAGTACTTC

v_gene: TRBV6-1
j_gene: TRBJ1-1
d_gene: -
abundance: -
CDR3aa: CASSEVGRIRAFF
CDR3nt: TGTGCCAGCAGTGAAGTGGGCAGAATACGAGCTTTCTTT

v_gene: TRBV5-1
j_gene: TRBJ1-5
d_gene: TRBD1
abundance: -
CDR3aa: CASSPGTGIQPQHF
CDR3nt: TGCGCCAGCAGCCCGGGGACAGGGATTCAGCCCCAGCATTTT

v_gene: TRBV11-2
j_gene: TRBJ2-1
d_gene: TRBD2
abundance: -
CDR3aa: CASSATVAGGSHEQFF
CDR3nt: TGTGCCAGCAGCGCGACCGTAGCGGGAGGTTCCCATGAGCAGTTCTTC

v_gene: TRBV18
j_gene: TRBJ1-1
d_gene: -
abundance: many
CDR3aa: CASSPQENTEAFF
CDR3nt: TGTGCCAGCTCTCCCCAGGAGAACACTGAAGCTTTCTTT

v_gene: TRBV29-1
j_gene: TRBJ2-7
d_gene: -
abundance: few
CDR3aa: CSATQGTYEQYF
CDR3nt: TGCAGCGCGACCCAGGGCACCTACGAGCAGTACTTC

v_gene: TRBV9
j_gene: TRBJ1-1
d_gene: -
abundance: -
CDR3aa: CASSVTGEVNTEAFF
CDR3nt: TGTGCCAGCAGCGTAACTGGGGAAGTGAACACTGAAGCTTTCTTT

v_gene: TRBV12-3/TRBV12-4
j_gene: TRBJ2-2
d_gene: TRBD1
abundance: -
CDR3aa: CASSPGTGLFIGELFF
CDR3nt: TGTGCCAGCAGTCCCGGGACAGGGCTTTTTATCGGGGAGCTGTTTTTT

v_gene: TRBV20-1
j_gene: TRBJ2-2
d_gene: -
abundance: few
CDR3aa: CSARGPGTSKTGELFF
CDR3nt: TGCAGTGCTAGGGGCCCGGGGACTTCGAAGACCGGGGAGCTGTTTTTT

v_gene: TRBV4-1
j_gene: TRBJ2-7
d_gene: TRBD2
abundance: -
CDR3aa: CASSQDSPRPGLVIYEQYF
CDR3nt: TGCGCCAGCAGCCAAGATTCCCCAAGACCGGGACTAGTGATTTACGAGCAGTACTTC

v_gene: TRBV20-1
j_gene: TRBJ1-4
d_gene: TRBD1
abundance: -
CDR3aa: CSARDRDRTATNEKLFF
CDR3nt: TGCAGTGCTAGAGACCGGGACAGAACCGCAACTAATGAAAAACTGTTTTTT

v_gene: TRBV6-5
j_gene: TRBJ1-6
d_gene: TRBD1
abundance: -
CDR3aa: CASSYSYRGNSPLHF
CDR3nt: TGTGCCAGCAGTTACTCGTACAGGGGGAATTCACCCCTCCACTTT

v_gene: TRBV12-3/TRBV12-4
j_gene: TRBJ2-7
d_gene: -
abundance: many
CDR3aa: CASSLGRGKYEQYF
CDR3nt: TGTGCCAGCAGTTTGGGCAGGGGAAAATACGAGCAGTACTTC

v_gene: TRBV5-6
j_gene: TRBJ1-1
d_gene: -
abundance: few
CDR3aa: CASSWNRVSNTEAFF
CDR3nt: TGTGCCAGCAGCTGGAACAGGGTCTCGAACACTGAAGCTTTCTTT

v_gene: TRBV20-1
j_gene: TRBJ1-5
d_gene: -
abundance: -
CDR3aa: CSASASGTTSNQPQHF
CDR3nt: TGCAGTGCTTCCGCGTCCGGGACAACAAGCAATCAGCCCCAGCATTTT

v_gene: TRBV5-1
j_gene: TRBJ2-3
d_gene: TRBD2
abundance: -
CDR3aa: CASSSNSGGADTQYF
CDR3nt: TGCGCCAGCAGCTCGAATAGCGGGGGGGCAGATACGCAGTATTTT

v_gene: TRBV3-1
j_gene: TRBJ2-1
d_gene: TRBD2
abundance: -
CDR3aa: CASSQGLAGGPVMDEQFF
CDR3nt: TGTGCCAGCAGCCAAGGACTAGCGGGGGGGCCGGTGATGGATGAGCAGTTCTTC

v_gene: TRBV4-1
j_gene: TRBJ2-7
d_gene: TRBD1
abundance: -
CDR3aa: CASSLGQLDSYEQYF
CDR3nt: TGCGCCAGCAGCCTGGGACAGCTCGACTCCTACGAGCAGTACTTC

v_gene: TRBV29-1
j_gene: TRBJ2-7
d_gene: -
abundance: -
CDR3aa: CSVGFPGISYEQYF
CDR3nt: TGCAGCGTTGGATTCCCGGGGATCTCCTACGAGCAGTACTTC

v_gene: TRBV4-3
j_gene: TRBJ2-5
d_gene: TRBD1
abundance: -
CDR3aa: CASSQPGQAQETQYF
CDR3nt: TGCGCCAGCAGCCAACCCGGACAGGCCCAAGAGACCCAGTACTTC

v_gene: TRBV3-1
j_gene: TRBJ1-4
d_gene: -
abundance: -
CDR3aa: CASSQIREKLFF
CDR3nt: TGTGCCAGCAGCCAGATAAGGGAAAAACTGTTTTTT